The sequence of this T cell receptor (beta chain) was determined in a study of T cell clonotyping in hematopoietic cell transplantation. Remarks on this clone: The antigen is unknown.

The protocol was immunoSEQ multiplex PCR, while the TCRdb copy is restricted to in-frame clones and leaves out a portion. The sample has about 41,000 clones; about 96% are singletons. Study-level points and caveats: Recipient TCR diversity dropped after transplant; expanded clonotypes rose from day 30 to 180.

CDR1 is MNHNS, CDR2 SASEGT, per germline. The ends were cut back, 4 bases at V and 3 bases at J, with 11 bases in the middle. The CDR3 is made up of 14 amino acids. The sequencing input was peripheral blood mononuclear cells. The TCR originated in a man between 25 and 39 years old in good health. Some clones in this sample may be carry-over from other donors' samples. The V gene is TRBV6-1, the J gene TRBJ2-3; tentatively, D is TRBD1 (6 bases). The CDR3 sequence is CASSARQGTDTQYF. The CDR3, as DNA: TGTGCCAGCAGTGCGCGGCAGGGGACAGATACGCAGTATTTT.